This T cell receptor beta chain is drawn from a study of identical twins. The study's findings and limits: Insertion counts were lower in abundant cord blood beta clonotypes, a trend that memory repertoires did not show. Out-of-frame sharing of TCR alpha in monozygotic twins was underestimated by models.

Template switching, a step in the protocol, added a universal primer site, and cDNA carried unique molecular identifiers. A single record per CDR3 protein comes from TCRdb applying MiXCR to the 5' RACE reads. The sample carries around 490,000 distinct CDR3 sequences, about 22% recorded once. All donors were healthy, and all were Caucasian. Germline V CDR1 and CDR2: SNHLY, FYNNEI. The CDR3 length is 17 residues. J lost 3 bases, V lost 5 bases, and 13 bases had no gene match. This clonotype was counted only a few times. Its antigen is not identified. These data were likewise used in another study, on yellow fever vaccine responses in identical twins.

Input material: CD4+ T cells sorted from blood. This sequence joins TRBV2 and TRBJ1-5; 7 nucleotides agree with TRBD1. This TCR came from a woman between 18 and 29 years old in good health. The CDR3 here is CASSLRGISLFNQPQHF. CDR3 DNA sequence: TGTGCCAGCAGTCTCAGGGGGATAAGCCTATTCAATCAGCCCCAGCATTTT. The entire variable domain, with the rest obtained from reference TRBV2 and TRBJ1-5, is as follows: EPEVTQTPSHQVTQMGQEVILRCVPISNHLYFYWYRQILGQKVEFLVSFYNNEISEKSEIFDDQFSVERPDGSNFTLKIRSTKLEDSAMYFCASSLRGISLFNQPQHFGDGTRLSIL.